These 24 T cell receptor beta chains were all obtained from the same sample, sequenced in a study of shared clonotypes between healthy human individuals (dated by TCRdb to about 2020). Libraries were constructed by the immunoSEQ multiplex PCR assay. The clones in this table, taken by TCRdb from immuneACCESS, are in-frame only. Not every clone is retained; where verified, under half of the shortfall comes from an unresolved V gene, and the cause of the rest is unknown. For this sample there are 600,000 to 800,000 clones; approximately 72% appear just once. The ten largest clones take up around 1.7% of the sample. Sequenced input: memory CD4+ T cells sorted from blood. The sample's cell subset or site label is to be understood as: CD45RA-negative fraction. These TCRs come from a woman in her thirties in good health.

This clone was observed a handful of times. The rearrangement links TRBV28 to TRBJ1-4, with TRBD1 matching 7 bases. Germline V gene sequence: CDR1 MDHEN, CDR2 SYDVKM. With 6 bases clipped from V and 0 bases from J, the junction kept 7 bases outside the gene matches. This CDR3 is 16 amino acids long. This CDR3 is CASRYQGGATNEKLFF. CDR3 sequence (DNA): TGTGCCAGCAGGTACCAGGGGGGAGCAACTAATGAAAAACTGTTTTTT.

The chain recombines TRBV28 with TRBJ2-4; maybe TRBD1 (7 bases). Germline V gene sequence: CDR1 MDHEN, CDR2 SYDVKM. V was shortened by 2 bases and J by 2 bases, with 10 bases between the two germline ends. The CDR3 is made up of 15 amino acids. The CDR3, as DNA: TGTGCCAGCAGTTTACAGGGGGGTCCCAAAAACATTCAGTACTTC. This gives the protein CASSLQGGPKNIQYF.

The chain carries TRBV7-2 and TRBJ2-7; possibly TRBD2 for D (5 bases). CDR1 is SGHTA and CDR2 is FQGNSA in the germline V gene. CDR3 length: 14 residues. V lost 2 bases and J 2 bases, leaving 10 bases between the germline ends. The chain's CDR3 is CASSLKRQTYEQYF. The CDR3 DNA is TGTGCCAGCAGCTTAAAGCGGCAAACCTACGAGCAGTACTTC.

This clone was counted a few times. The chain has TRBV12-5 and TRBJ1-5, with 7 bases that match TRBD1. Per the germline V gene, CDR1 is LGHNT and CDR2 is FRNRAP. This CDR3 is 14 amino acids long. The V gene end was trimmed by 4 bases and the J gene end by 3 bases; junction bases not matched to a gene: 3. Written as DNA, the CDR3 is TGTGCTAGTGGTTGGACAGGCACCAATCAGCCCCAGCATTTT. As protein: CASGWTGTNQPQHF.

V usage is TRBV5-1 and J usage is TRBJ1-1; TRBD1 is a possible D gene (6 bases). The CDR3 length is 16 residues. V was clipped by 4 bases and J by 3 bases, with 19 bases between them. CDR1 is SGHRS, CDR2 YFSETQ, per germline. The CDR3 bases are TGCGCCAGCAGCCGAAACGGTGGGGGCTTGGACACTGAAGCTTTCTTT. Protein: CASSRNGGGLDTEAFF.

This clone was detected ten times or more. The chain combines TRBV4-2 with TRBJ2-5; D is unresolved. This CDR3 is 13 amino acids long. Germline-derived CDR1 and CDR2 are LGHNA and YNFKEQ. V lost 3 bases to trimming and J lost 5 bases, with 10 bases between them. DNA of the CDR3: TGTGCCAGCAGCCAGAGAAACGCGGAGACCCAGTACTTC. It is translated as CASSQRNAETQYF.

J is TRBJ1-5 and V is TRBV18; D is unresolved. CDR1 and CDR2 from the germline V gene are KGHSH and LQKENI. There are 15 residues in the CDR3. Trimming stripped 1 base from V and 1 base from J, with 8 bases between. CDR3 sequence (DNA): TGTGCCAGCTCACCACAGGGTGTGAGCAATCAGCCCCAGCATTTT. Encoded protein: CASSPQGVSNQPQHF.

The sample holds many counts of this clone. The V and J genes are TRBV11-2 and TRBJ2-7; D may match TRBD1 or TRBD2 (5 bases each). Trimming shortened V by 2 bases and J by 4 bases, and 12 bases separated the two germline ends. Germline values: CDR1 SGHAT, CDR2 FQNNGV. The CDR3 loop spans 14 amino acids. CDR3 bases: TGTGCCAGCAGCTTACTCGAGGGACCATACGAGCAGTACTTC. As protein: CASSLLEGPYEQYF.

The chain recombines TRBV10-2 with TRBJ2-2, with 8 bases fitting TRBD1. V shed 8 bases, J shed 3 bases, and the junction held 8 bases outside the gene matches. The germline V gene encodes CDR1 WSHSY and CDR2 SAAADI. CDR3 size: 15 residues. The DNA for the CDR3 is TGCGCCAGCGCCGACAGGGGTCCAGACACCGGGGAGCTGTTTTTT. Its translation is CASADRGPDTGELFF.

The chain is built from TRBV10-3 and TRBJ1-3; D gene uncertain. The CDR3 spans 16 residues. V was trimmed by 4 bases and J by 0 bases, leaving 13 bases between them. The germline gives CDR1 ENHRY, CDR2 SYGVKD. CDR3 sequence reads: CAISGDSAGSGNTIYF. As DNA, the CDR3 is TGTGCCATCAGTGGAGACTCGGCGGGCTCTGGAAACACCATATATTTT.

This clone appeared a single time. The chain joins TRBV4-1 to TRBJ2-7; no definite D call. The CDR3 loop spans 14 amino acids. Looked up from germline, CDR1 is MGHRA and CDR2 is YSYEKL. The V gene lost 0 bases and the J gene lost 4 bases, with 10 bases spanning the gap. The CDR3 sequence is CASSQEYPLYEQYF. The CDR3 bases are TGCGCCAGCAGCCAAGAATACCCTCTGTACGAGCAGTACTTC.

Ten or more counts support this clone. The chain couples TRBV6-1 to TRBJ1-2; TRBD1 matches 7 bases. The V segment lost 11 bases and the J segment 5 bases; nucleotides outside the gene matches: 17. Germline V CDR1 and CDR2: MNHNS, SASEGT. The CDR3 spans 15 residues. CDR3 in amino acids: CAGYPGGVVGYGYTF. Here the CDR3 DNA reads TGTGCCGGGTATCCAGGGGGTGTAGTTGGGTATGGCTACACCTTC.

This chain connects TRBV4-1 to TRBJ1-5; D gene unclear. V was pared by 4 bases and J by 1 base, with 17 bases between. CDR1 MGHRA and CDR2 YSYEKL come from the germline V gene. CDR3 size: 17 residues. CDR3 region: CASSPVGGMYSNQPQHF. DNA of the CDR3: TGCGCCAGCAGCCCCGTTGGAGGGATGTACAGCAATCAGCCCCAGCATTTT.

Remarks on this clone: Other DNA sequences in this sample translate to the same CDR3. The DNA for the CDR3 is TGTGCCAGTAGTATAGCCGGGACTAACTATGGCTACACCTTC. Translation: CASSIAGTNYGYTF. The chain carries TRBV19 and TRBJ1-2; D uncertain. The CDR3 runs to 14 residues. V shed 1 base and J shed 0 bases, with 6 bases lying between them. Germline V gives CDR1 LNHDA, CDR2 SQIVND (reference sequence).

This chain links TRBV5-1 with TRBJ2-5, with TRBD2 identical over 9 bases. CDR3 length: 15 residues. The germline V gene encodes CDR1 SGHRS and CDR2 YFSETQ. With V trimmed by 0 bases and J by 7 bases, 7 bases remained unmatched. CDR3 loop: CASSLVTSGAGTQYF. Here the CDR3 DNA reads TGCGCCAGCAGCTTGGTGACTAGCGGAGCGGGGACCCAGTACTTC.

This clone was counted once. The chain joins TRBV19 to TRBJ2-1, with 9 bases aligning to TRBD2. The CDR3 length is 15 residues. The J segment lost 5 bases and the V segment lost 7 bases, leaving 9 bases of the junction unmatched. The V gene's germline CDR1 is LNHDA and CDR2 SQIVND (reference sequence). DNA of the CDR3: TGTGCCAGTACCAACGTAGCGGGGGCTAACAATGAGCAGTTCTTC. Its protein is CASTNVAGANNEQFF.

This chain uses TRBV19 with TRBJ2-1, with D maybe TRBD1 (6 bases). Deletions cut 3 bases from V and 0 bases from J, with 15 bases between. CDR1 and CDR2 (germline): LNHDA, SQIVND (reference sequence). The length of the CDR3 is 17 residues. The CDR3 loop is CASSMRGYWSSYNEQFF. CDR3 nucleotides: TGTGCCAGTAGTATGAGGGGGTACTGGAGCTCCTACAATGAGCAGTTCTTC.

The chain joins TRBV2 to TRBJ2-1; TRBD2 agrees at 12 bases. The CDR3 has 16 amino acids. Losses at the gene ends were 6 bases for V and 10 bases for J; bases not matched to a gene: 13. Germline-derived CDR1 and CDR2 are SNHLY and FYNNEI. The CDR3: CASRDLLAGGWGEQFF. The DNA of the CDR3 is TGTGCCAGCAGAGACCTTCTAGCGGGAGGGTGGGGCGAGCAGTTCTTC.

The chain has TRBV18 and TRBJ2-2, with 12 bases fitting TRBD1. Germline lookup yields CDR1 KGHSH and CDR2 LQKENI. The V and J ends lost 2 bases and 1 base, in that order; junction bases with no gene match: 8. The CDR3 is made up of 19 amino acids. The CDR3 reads CASSPFGTGGDGNTGELFF. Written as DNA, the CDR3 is TGTGCCAGCTCACCATTCGGGACAGGGGGCGACGGGAACACCGGGGAGCTGTTTTTT. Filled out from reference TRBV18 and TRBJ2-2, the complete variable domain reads NAGVMQNPRHLVRRRGQEARLRCSPMKGHSHVYWYRQLPEEGLKFMVYLQKENIIDESGMPKERFSAEFPKEGPSILRIQQVVRGDSAAYFCASSPFGTGGDGNTGELFFGEGSRLTVL.

This chain's CDR3 is CASGLDPGTSGSTDTQYF. In DNA form, the CDR3 reads TGTGCTAGTGGTTTGGACCCCGGGACTAGCGGGAGTACAGATACGCAGTATTTT. This chain connects TRBV12-5 to TRBJ2-3; 14 bases fit TRBD2. In germline, CDR1 is LGHNT, CDR2 FRNRAP. This CDR3 contains 18 residues. Germline trimming cut 1 base from V and 3 bases from J; bases unmatched to any gene: 6.

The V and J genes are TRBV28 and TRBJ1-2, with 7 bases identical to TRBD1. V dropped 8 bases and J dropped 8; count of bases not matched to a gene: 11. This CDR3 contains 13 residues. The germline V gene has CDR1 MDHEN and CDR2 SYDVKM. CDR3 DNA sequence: TGTGCCAGCTATTACAGGGGCGCTTTGGGCTACACCTTC. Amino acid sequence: CASYYRGALGYTF.

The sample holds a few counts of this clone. The CDR3 region is CASRPKIDSYSNQPQHF. The CDR3 region has the DNA TGTGCCAGCAGGCCAAAGATCGACAGCTATAGCAATCAGCCCCAGCATTTT. The V call is TRBV27, the J call TRBJ1-5; tentatively, D is TRBD1 (5 bases). Trimming stripped 6 bases from V and 0 bases from J, with 18 bases between. Per germline, CDR1 MNHEY and CDR2 SMNVEV (reference sequence). The CDR3 is 17 residues long.

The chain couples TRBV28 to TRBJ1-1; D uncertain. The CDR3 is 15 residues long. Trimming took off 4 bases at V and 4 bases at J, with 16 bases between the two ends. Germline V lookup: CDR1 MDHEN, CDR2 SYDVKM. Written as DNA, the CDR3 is TGTGCCAGCAGTTCCCACCCGACGGGGAGCACTGAAGCTTTCTTT. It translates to CASSSHPTGSTEAFF. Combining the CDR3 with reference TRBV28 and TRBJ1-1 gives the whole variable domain DVKVTQSSRYLVKRTGEKVFLECVQDMDHENMFWYRQDPGLGLRLIYFSYDVKMKEKGDIPEGYSVSREKKERFSLILESASTNQTSMYLCASSSHPTGSTEAFFGQGTRLTVV.

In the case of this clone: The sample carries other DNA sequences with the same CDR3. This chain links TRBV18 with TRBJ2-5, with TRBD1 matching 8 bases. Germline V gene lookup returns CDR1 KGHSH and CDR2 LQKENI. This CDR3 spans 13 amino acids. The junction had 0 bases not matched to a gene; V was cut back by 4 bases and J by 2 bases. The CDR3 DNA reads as TGTGCCAGCTCACGACAGGGGCAAGAGACCCAGTACTTC. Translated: CASSRQGQETQYF.